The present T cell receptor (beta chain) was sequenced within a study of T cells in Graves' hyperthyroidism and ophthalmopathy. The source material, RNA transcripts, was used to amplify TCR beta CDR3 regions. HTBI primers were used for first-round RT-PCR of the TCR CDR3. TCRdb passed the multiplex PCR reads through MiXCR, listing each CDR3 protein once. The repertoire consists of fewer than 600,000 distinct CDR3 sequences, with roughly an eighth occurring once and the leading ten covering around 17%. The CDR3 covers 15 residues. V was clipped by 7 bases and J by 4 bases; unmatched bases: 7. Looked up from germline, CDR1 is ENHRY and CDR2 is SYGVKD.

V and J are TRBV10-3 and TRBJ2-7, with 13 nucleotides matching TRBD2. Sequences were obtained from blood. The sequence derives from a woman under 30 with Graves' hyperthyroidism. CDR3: CAITPGLAGNYEQYF. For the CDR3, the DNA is TGTGCCATCACTCCGGGACTAGCGGGGAATTACGAGCAGTACTTC.